These 7 T cell receptor beta chains came from one sample sequenced in a study of cytomegalovirus exposure and HLA in healthy donors. In the PCR, 60 Vbeta and 13 Jbeta primers were used. Sequencing used immunoSEQ multiplex PCR; TCRdb keeps in-frame clones, though not all of them. The sample has 100,000 to 120,000 clones, about three quarters seen once. Sample: PBMCs. Every receptor here comes from a woman in her thirties or forties in good health and CMV-seropositive.

The V gene is TRBV5-5, the J gene TRBJ1-1, with a tentative D call TRBD1 (5 bases). Trimming removed 5 bases from V and 5 bases from J, with 16 bases in between. Per the germline V gene, CDR1 is SGHKS and CDR2 is YYEKEE (reference sequence). The length of the CDR3 is 14 residues. The CDR3 loop reads CASRLGRGRTEAFF. The CDR3 DNA sequence: TGTGCCAGCAGGCTAGGGAGGGGTAGAACTGAAGCTTTCTTT.

Here the CDR3 DNA reads TGTGCCAGCAGGGCTCCCTCGGGCCGGGGCAATCAGCCCCAGCATTTT. It specifies CASRAPSGRGNQPQHF. The rearrangement links TRBV19 to TRBJ1-5, with a tentative D call TRBD1 (5 bases). This CDR3 spans 16 amino acids. The germline V and J ends were trimmed by 9 bases and 2 bases, with 20 bases remaining between them. Germline CDR1 and CDR2: LNHDA and SQIVND (reference sequence).

J is TRBJ1-5 and V is TRBV5-1; D possibly corresponds to TRBD1 (5 bases). The CDR3 covers 16 residues. V was trimmed by 0 bases and J by 6 bases, leaving 16 bases between them. The germline gives CDR1 SGHRS, CDR2 YFSETQ. CDR3 sequence: CASSLGAGEAGQPQHF. The CDR3 DNA reads as TGCGCCAGCAGCTTGGGAGCGGGGGAGGCGGGTCAGCCCCAGCATTTT.

This clone appeared a single time. Within the sample, other DNA sequences also encode this same CDR3. The rearrangement joins TRBV27 to TRBJ1-5; D perhaps matches TRBD1 (5 bases). The CDR3 is 14 amino acids. Deletions cut 3 bases from V and 1 base from J, with 7 bases between. Per germline, CDR1 MNHEY and CDR2 SMNVEV (reference sequence). The CDR3 region has the DNA TGTGCCAGCAGTTTGGGGGGAAGCAATCAGCCCCAGCATTTT. This sequence encodes CASSLGGSNQPQHF.

This chain connects TRBV9 to TRBJ2-3; the match to TRBD2 covers 8 bases. The CDR3 loop spans 15 amino acids. Germline loops: CDR1 SGDLS, CDR2 YYNGEE. J lost 3 bases, V lost 0 bases, and 3 bases had no gene match. CDR3 bases: TGTGCCAGCAGCGTAGACGGGAGGGAGACAGATACGCAGTATTTT. Its protein product is CASSVDGRETDTQYF.

The chain is built from TRBV18 and TRBJ1-1, with 7 nucleotides matching TRBD1. The CDR3 runs 16 residues. Per germline, CDR1 KGHSH and CDR2 LQKENI. J lost 7 bases, V lost 3 bases, and 14 bases had no gene match. The CDR3 nucleotides are TGTGCCAGCTCACCTCTACAGGGGACCGCGTCTATTGAAGCTTTCTTT. It codes for CASSPLQGTASIEAFF.

This clone has just a few counts. V gene TRBV11-2 combines with J gene TRBJ2-3; 8 bases align to TRBD1. The J segment lost 3 bases and the V segment lost 2 bases, leaving 7 bases of the junction unmatched. The CDR3 length is 16 residues. Germline V gene data show CDR1 as SGHAT and CDR2 as FQNNGV. The CDR3 spells CASSLWTGMRTDTQYF. CDR3 DNA: TGTGCCAGCAGCTTATGGACAGGGATGAGGACAGATACGCAGTATTTT.